The clone carrying this T cell receptor (beta chain) was seen more than once but under ten times. Its cognate antigen is unknown. From germline, CDR1 is MNHNS and CDR2 SASEGT. V was cut by 3 bases and J by 5 bases, with 7 bases left in between. The CDR3 consists of 12 residues. This record belongs to a study of T-cell memory formation after mild COVID-19. Study in general: Clusters were largely donor specific. Study findings and constraints: Contracting CD4+ clones were located mainly in CM and EM, and CD8+ clones in EMRA.

5'RACE with constant-segment primers built TCRalpha and TCRbeta cDNA libraries with UMIs. TCRdb re-derived calls from the 5' RACE reads in MiXCR, one entry per CDR3 protein. The top ten hold 12% of the sample, which has 150,000 to 200,000 distinct CDR3 sequences, around a third seen once. The sample comprised PBMCs or a T cell subset sorted from them (not recorded which). The rearrangement links TRBV6-1 to TRBJ2-5; no clear D gene. The sequence derives from an adult woman who had mild COVID-19 (a few samples of this study predate the infection). Cell type and time point are not known. The CDR3 sequence: CASSEHAETQYF. In DNA form, the CDR3 reads TGTGCCAGCAGTGAGCATGCTGAGACCCAGTACTTC.